The next 2 T cell receptor beta chains were all read from a single sample in a study of T cells in localized non-small cell lung cancer (TCRdb year 2020). The protocol used for the library was the immunoSEQ multiplex PCR assay. Drawn from immuneACCESS, this table holds only the in-frame rearrangements with V and J called that TCRdb kept. Clones are partly lost; checked studies trace under half to an unresolved V gene and leave the rest unexplained. The sample table contains around 25,000 clones; only one count was recorded for about 90% of them. The ten largest clones capture around 1.1% of the sample. The sample in question was peripheral blood, obtained before any cancer treatment. Receptors were obtained from a woman aged 35 to 75 with stage I lung adenocarcinoma.

The chain uses TRBV6-5 and TRBJ2-7; D not certain. The V end lost 4 bases, the J end lost 0 bases, and 7 bases lay between the germline ends. Germline CDR1 MNHEY, CDR2 SVGAGI. The length of the CDR3 is 13 residues. The CDR3 coding sequence is TGTGCCAGCAGTTCCCGGAGCTCCTACGAGCAGTACTTC. Translation gives CASSSRSSYEQYF.

As for this clone: At one boundary the junction diverges from the germline segment, which might be a read error. Within the sample, other DNA sequences also encode this same CDR3. This sequence joins TRBV28 and TRBJ1-5, with no clear D. Germline V CDR1 and CDR2: MDHEN, SYDVKM. The length of the CDR3 is 14 residues. The DNA for the CDR3 is TGTGCTAGCAGCTCCGGCCGGATCAATCAGCCCCAGCATTTT. It codes for CASSSGRINQPQHF.